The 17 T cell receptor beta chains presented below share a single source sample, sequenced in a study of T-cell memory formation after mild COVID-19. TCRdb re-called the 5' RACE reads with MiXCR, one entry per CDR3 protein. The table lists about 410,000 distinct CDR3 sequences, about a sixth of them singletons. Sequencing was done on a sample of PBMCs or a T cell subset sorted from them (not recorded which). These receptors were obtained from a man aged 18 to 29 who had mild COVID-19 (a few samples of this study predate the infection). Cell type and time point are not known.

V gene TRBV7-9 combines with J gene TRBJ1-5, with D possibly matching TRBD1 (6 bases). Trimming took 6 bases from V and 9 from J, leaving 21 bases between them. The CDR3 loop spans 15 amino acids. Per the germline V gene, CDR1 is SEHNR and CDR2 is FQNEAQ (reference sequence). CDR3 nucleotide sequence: TGTGCCAGCAGAAACTCAGGGGCTCCGGACGGGCCCCAGCATTTT. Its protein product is CASRNSGAPDGPQHF.

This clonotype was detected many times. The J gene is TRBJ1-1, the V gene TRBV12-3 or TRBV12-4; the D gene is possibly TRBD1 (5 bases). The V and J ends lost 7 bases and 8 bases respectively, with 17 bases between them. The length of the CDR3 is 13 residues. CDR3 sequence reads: CASTRVGPGEAFF. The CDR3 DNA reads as TGTGCCAGCACCCGGGTGGGGCCAGGGGAAGCTTTCTTT.

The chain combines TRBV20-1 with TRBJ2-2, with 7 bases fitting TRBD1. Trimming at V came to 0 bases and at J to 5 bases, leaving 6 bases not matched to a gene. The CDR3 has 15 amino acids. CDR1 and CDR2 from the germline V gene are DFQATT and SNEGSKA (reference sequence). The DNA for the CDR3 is TGCAGTGCTAGAGAGGTGACAGGGTCGACCGGGGAGCTGTTTTTT. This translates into CSAREVTGSTGELFF.

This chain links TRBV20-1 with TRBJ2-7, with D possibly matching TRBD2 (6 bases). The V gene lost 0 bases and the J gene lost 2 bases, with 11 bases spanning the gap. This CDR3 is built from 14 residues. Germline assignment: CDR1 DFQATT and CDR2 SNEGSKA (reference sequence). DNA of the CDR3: TGCAGTGCTAGAGACTCGGGACTGGCCTACGAGCAGTACGTC. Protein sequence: CSARDSGLAYEQYV.

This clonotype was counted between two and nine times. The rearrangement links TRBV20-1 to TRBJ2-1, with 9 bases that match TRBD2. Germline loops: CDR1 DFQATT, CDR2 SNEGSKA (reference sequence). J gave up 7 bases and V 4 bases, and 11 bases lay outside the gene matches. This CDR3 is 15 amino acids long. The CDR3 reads CSATYWGLASNEQFF. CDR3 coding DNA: TGCAGTGCTACCTATTGGGGACTAGCAAGTAATGAGCAGTTCTTC.

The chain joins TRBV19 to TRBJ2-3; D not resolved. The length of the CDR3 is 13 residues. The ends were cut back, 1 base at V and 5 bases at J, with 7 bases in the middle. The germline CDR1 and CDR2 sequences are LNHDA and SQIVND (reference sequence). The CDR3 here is CASSIGGGDTQYF. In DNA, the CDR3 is TGTGCCAGTAGTATAGGGGGTGGAGATACGCAGTATTTT. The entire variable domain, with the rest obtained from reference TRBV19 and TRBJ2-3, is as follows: DGGITQSPKYLFRKEGQNVTLSCEQNLNHDAMYWYRQDPGQGLRLIYYSQIVNDFQKGDIAEGYSVSREKKESFPLTVTSAQKNPTAFYLCASSIGGGDTQYFGPGTRLTVL.

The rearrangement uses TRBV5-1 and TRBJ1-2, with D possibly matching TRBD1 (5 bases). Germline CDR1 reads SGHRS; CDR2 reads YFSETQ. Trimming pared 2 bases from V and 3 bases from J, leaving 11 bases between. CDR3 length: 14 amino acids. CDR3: CASSFRQGDYGYTF. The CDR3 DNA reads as TGCGCCAGCAGCTTTAGGCAGGGAGACTATGGCTACACCTTC.

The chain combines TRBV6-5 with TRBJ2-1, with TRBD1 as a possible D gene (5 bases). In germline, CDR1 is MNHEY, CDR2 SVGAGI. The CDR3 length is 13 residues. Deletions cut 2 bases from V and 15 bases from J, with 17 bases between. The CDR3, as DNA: TGTGCCAGCAGTTACAACTCCAGGGTAGTTCCGTTCTTC. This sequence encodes CASSYNSRVVPFF.

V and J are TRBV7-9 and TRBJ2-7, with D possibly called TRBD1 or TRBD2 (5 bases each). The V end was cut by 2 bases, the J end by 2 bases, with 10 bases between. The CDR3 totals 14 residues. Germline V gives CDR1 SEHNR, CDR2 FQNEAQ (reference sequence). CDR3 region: CASSLWGYPYEQYF. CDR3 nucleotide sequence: TGTGCCAGCAGCTTATGGGGGTACCCCTACGAGCAGTACTTC.

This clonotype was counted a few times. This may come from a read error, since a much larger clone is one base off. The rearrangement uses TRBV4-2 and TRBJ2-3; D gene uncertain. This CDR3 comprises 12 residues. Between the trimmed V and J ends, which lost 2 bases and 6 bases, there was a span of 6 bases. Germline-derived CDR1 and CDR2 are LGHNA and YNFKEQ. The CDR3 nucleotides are TGTGCCAGCAGCCAAACGTTGGATACGCAGTATTTT. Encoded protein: CASSQTLDTQYF.

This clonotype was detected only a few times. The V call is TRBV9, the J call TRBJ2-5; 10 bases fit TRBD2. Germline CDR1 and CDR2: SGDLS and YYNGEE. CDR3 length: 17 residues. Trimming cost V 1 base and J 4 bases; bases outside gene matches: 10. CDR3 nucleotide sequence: TGTGCCAGCAGCGTAACCTCGGGGCTAGCGGGGGCAGAGACCCAGTACTTC. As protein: CASSVTSGLAGAETQYF.

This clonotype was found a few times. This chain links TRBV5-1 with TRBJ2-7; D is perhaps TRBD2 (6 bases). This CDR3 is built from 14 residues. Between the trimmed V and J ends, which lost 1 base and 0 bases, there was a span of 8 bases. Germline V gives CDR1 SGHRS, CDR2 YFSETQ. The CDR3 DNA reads TGCGCCAGCAGCTTGCCGGGGGACTCCTACGAGCAGTACTTC. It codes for CASSLPGDSYEQYF.

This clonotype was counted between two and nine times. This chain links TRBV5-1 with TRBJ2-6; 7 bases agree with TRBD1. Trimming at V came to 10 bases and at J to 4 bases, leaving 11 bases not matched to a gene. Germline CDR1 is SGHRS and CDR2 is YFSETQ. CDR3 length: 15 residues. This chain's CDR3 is CARGDRGTGANVLTF. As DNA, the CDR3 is TGCGCCCGTGGGGACAGAGGAACGGGGGCCAACGTCCTGACTTTC.

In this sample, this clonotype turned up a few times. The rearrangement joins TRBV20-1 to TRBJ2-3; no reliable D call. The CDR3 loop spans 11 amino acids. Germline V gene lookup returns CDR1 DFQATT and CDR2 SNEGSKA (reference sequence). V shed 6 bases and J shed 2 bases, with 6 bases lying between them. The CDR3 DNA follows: TGCAGTGCCGGTCACACAGATACGCAGTATTTT. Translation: CSAGHTDTQYF.

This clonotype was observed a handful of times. The CDR3 loop is CASSRGRSGANVLTF. In nucleotides, the CDR3 is TGCGCCAGCAGCCGAGGGAGGTCTGGGGCCAACGTCCTGACTTTC. The chain recombines TRBV5-1 with TRBJ2-6; a possible D gene is TRBD2 (6 bases). V lost 4 bases and J lost 1, with 9 bases in between. CDR1 and CDR2 from the germline V gene are SGHRS and YFSETQ. This CDR3 is built from 15 residues. Looking up the rest from reference TRBV5-1 and TRBJ2-6 gives the full variable domain: KAGVTQTPRYLIKTRGQQVTLSCSPISGHRSVSWYQQTPGQGLQFLFEYFSETQRNKGNFPGRFSGRQFSNSRSEMNVSTLELGDSALYLCASSRGRSGANVLTFGAGSRLTVL.

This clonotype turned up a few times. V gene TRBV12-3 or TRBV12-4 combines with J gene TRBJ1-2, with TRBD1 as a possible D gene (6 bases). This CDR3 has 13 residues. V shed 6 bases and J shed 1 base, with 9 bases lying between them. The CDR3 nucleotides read TGTGCCAGCAGGCCGGACAGTAACTATGGCTACACCTTC. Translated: CASRPDSNYGYTF.

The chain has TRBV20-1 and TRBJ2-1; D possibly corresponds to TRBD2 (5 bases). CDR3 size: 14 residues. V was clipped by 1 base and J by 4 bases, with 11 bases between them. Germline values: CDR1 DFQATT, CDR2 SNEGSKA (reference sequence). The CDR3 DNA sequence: TGCAGTGCTAGAGCCCTAGCAAGGTACAATGAGCAGTTCTTC. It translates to CSARALARYNEQFF.